This T cell receptor (beta chain) emerged from a study of shared clonotypes between healthy human individuals. Study-level findings and limits: Tissue TCR repertoires likely differ from these blood-only repertoires.

Note on this clone: Its target is unknown.

Deep was the level at which the assay was run. Measured with immunoSEQ multiplex PCR; TCRdb has only the in-frame clones, and not every one. The sample yields roughly 490,000 clones, roughly 85% seen once. Germline values: CDR1 SEHNR, CDR2 FQNEAQ (reference sequence). The CDR3 extends over 14 amino acids. Trimming left V 4 bases short and J 2 bases short, with 12 bases between. The receptor comes from a middle-aged woman in good health. Some clones in this sample may be carry-over from other donors' samples. The chain links TRBV7-9 to TRBJ2-7; no clear D. The sequenced sample consisted of PBMCs. CDR3 in amino acids: CASSSADFAYEQYF. The CDR3 bases are TGTGCCAGCAGCTCCGCCGATTTTGCCTACGAGCAGTACTTC.